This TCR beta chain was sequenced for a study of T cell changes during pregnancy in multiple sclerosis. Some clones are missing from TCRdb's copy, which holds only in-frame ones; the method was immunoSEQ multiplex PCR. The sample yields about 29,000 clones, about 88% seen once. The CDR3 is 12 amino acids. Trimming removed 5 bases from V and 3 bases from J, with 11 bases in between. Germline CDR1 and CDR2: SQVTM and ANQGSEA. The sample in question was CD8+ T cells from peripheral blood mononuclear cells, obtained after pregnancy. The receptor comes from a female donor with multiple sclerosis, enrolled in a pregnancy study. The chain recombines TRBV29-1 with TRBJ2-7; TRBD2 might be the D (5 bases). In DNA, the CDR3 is TGCAGCGTTAAAGGACTCTTCTACGAGCAGTACTTC. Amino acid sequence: CSVKGLFYEQYF.